The 5 T cell receptor beta chains listed next were all sequenced from one sample in a study of tumor-infiltrating lymphocytes in primary liver carcinoma. It was from approximately 22-30 mg of unsorted bulk tissue that RNA and DNA were co-extracted. From roughly 500 ng total RNA, TCR beta cDNA was generated with a primer in the constant region. Slightly modified ARM-PCR, run as three nested multiplex PCR rounds, produced the TCR beta libraries. For 10 cycles apiece, the opening two PCR rounds ran with TRBV1-TRBV30 forward primers and a C-beta reverse primer. TCRdb processed the multiplex PCR reads anew with MiXCR; each CDR3 protein has one entry. The sample has approximately 74,000 distinct CDR3 sequences, about two thirds seen once. Material: liver tumor tissue from sampling region 4. Subset denoted: tumor region T4, right-lateral pole. Receptor source: a woman aged 55-75 years with primary liver carcinoma and hepatitis B virus infection.

The genes are TRBV11-1 and TRBJ2-1; 9 bases fit TRBD2. V shed 11 bases and J 9 bases; nucleotides not matched to a gene: 14. The CDR3 is 14 amino acids. CDR1 is SGHAT, CDR2 FQDESV, per germline (reference sequence). The CDR3 nucleotides read TGTGCCTGCAAGGGACAAGCGGGAGGACGTGAGCAGTTCTTC. Encoded protein: CACKGQAGGREQFF.

Turning to this clonotype: This may be a read error, as it is one base from a much larger clone. The CDR3 DNA reads as TGTGCCAGCAGCTTGGGGTGGGGCCAAGAGACCCAGTACTTC. This translates into CASSLGWGQETQYF. This chain connects TRBV5-4 to TRBJ2-5; no firm D call. Trimming took off 0 bases at V and 1 base at J, with 7 bases between the two ends. Looked up from germline, CDR1 is SGHNT and CDR2 is YYREEE (reference sequence). The CDR3 is 14 residues long.

A note on this clonotype: A junction boundary mismatches the germline segment, possibly from a read error. The genes are TRBV6-2 or TRBV6-3 and TRBJ2-1; D possibly uses TRBD1 or TRBD2 (5 bases each). This CDR3 region has 14 residues. Germline CDR1 is MNHEY and CDR2 is SVGEGT. In DNA, the CDR3 is TGCGCCAACAGTTGGTGGGGGTCCTACAATGAGCAGTTCTTC. Translation: CANSWWGSYNEQFF.

This clonotype has only one observation. Here the CDR3 omits its conserved ending phenylalanine or tryptophan, so a read error is the likely source. The chain carries TRBV6-6 and TRBJ1-6; D not resolved. This CDR3 contains 14 residues. CDR1 is MNHNY and CDR2 is SVGAGI in the germline V gene (reference sequence). CDR3 coding DNA: TGTGCCAGCAGTTTGGAGGGTTCAAGGTCACCTCTCCACTTA. This encodes CASSLEGSRSPLHL.

The rearrangement uses TRBV10-3 and TRBJ1-1, with D hard to call. Trimming pared 8 bases from V and 1 base from J, leaving 8 bases between. The CDR3 has 12 amino acids. Germline V gene sequence: CDR1 ENHRY, CDR2 SYGVKD. For the CDR3, the DNA is TGTGCCATCGCGAACCCGAACACTGAAGCTTTCTTT. This translates into CAIANPNTEAFF.